This T cell receptor beta chain was observed in a study of T cell repertoires in cytomegalovirus infection. Study-wide results and limits: In two of eight donors, the top clonotype was HLA-C-restricted CMV-specific.

The CDR3 is 14 amino acids. Trimming stripped 3 bases from V and 2 bases from J, with 10 bases between. Per germline, CDR1 MDHEN and CDR2 SYDVKM. TCRdb re-analysed the reads in MiXCR, keeping a single row per CDR3 protein. The sample includes around 530,000 distinct CDR3 sequences, roughly 29% of them seen just once. Turning to this clonotype: The antigen is unknown.

Material for sequencing was PBMCs. The chain uses TRBV28 and TRBJ2-5, with unresolved D. This receptor was taken from a human donor in good health (CMV status not recorded). Some clones in this sample may be carry-over from other donors' samples. The CDR3 nucleotides read TGTGCCAGCAGTTTTCTCTGGAAGCAAGAGACCCAGTACTTC. Protein sequence: CASSFLWKQETQYF.